The 2 T cell receptor beta chains below were found in one sample sequenced in a study of cytomegalovirus exposure and HLA in healthy donors. PCR employed 60 Vbeta and 13 Jbeta primers. Libraries were prepared by immunoSEQ multiplex PCR; TCRdb keeps only in-frame clonotypes and omits some of them. The sample data list about 48,000 clones. Sequencing input: PBMCs. These receptors all come from a woman aged 35 to 49 in good health and CMV-seronegative.

The V and J genes are TRBV28 and TRBJ1-1; a possible D gene is TRBD1 (5 bases). V lost 5 bases and J 5 bases, leaving 12 bases between the germline ends. This CDR3 has 13 residues. Germline V gene lookup returns CDR1 MDHEN and CDR2 SYDVKM. The CDR3 nucleotides read TGTGCCAGCAGTCCGTTCCAGGGTACTGAAGCTTTCTTT. Amino acids: CASSPFQGTEAFF.

The chain employs TRBV5-6 and TRBJ2-7; D perhaps matches TRBD2 (5 bases). Germline loops: CDR1 SGHDT, CDR2 YYEEEE. Deletions cut 5 bases from V and 3 bases from J, with 21 bases between. The CDR3 has 16 amino acids. CDR3 nucleotide sequence: TGTGCCAGCAGGTTTGAGGGCCACATGGAAATCTACGAGCAGTACTTC. It is translated as CASRFEGHMEIYEQYF.